The 11 T cell receptor beta chains listed next were all sequenced from one sample in a study of cytomegalovirus exposure and HLA in healthy donors. The primer mix had 60 Vbeta and 13 Jbeta primers. TCRdb keeps only in-frame clones here, not all; method: immunoSEQ multiplex PCR. Among some 190,000 clones listed, about 80% were seen once. Sequencing input: PBMCs. Receptors originate from a woman aged 30 to 39 in good health and CMV-seropositive.

The J gene is TRBJ2-7, the V gene TRBV6-6; 8 bases are shared with TRBD2. The CDR3 is 16 amino acids. Germline lookup yields CDR1 MNHNY and CDR2 SVGAGI (reference sequence). V lost 0 bases, J lost 1 base, and 5 bases stayed unmatched. CDR3: CASSYSKRGGSYEQYF. The DNA of the CDR3 is TGTGCCAGCAGTTACTCGAAACGGGGGGGGTCCTACGAGCAGTACTTC.

The chain uses TRBV19 and TRBJ1-3; 7 bases are shared with TRBD1. CDR1 is LNHDA and CDR2 is SQIVND in the germline V gene (reference sequence). After removal of 5 bases from V and 1 base from J, the junction contained 5 bases not matched to a gene. The CDR3 runs 15 residues. The CDR3, as DNA: TGTGCCAGTAGTCGACAGGGTATATCTGGAAACACCATATATTTT. This translates into CASSRQGISGNTIYF.

The V call is TRBV5-1, the J call TRBJ2-5; possible D gene TRBD2, 6 bases. This CDR3 has 15 residues. The ends were cut back, 0 bases at V and 4 bases at J, with 13 bases in the middle. Germline CDR1 and CDR2: SGHRS and YFSETQ. The CDR3 spells CASSLGGAGGETQYF. The CDR3 region has the DNA TGCGCCAGCAGCTTGGGTGGGGCCGGGGGAGAGACCCAGTACTTC.

V gene TRBV7-2 combines with J gene TRBJ1-6; possible D gene TRBD1, 5 bases. In germline, CDR1 is SGHTA, CDR2 FQGNSA. Trimming removed 1 base at V and 6 bases at J, with 13 bases between. There are 16 residues in the CDR3. In DNA, the CDR3 is TGTGCCAGCAGCTTAGGAGGCCAGGGCTTTAATTCACCCCTCCACTTT. It translates to CASSLGGQGFNSPLHF.

The sample holds a few counts of this clone. The V call is TRBV29-1, the J call TRBJ1-1; no reliable D call. The CDR3 runs to 12 residues. Germline V CDR1 and CDR2: SQVTM, ANQGSEA. Trimming left V 4 bases short and J 0 bases short, with 6 bases between. The CDR3 protein is CSVAEMNTEAFF. CDR3 nucleotides: TGCAGCGTTGCGGAGATGAACACTGAAGCTTTCTTT.

The chain recombines TRBV19 with TRBJ2-1; 8 nucleotides match TRBD1. Trimming took 5 bases from V and 5 from J; bases not matched to a gene: 17. Germline CDR1 reads LNHDA; CDR2 reads SQIVND (reference sequence). CDR3 length: 18 amino acids. The chain's CDR3 is CASSPRTGSAETDNEQFF. The CDR3 DNA reads TGTGCCAGTAGTCCTAGGACAGGGTCCGCCGAAACAGACAATGAGCAGTTCTTC.

The chain has TRBV7-8 and TRBJ2-5; 10 nucleotides line up with TRBD1. Per germline, CDR1 SGHVS and CDR2 FQNEAQ. The CDR3 consists of 16 residues. V lost 2 bases and J lost 2; bases outside the gene matches: 5. CDR3 in DNA: TGTGCCAGCAGCTTATACGGGACAGGGGTACAAGAGACCCAGTACTTC. Encoded protein: CASSLYGTGVQETQYF.

As concerns this clone: Since the CDR3 does not end with the conserved phenylalanine or tryptophan, this likely comes from a read error. This sequence joins TRBV6-5 and TRBJ2-3; D unresolved. The V end lost 6 bases, the J end lost 2 bases, and 12 bases lay between the germline ends. The CDR3 contains 14 residues. Per the germline V gene, CDR1 is MNHEY and CDR2 is SVGAGI. CDR3 sequence (DNA): TGTGCCAGCAGGCCCGACACCATCACAGATACGCAGTATCTT. It translates to CASRPDTITDTQYL.

This chain links TRBV19 with TRBJ1-1; D remains ambiguous. CDR3 size: 16 residues. CDR1 and CDR2 (germline): LNHDA, SQIVND (reference sequence). V shed 6 bases and J shed 1 base, with 18 bases lying between them. CDR3 amino acids: CASRGSPILRNTEAFF. In DNA form, the CDR3 reads TGTGCCAGTAGGGGGAGTCCAATTCTCAGGAACACTGAAGCTTTCTTT.

V and J are TRBV5-6 and TRBJ2-7, with TRBD1 as a possible D gene (5 bases). Trimming left V 4 bases short and J 7 bases short, with 21 bases between. From germline, CDR1 is SGHDT and CDR2 YYEEEE. The CDR3 is 15 residues long. The CDR3 sequence: CASSHRIPSLWEQYF. The DNA for the CDR3 is TGTGCCAGCAGCCACAGGATCCCCTCTCTGTGGGAGCAGTACTTC. The complete variable domain, with remaining parts taken from reference TRBV5-6 and TRBJ2-7, reads DAGVTQSPTHLIKTRGQQVTLRCSPKSGHDTVSWYQQALGQGPQFIFQYYEEEERQRGNFPDRFSGHQFPNYSSELNVNALLLGDSALYLCASSHRIPSLWEQYFGPGTRLTVT.

This clone came up a few times. This chain links TRBV6-5 with TRBJ1-5; no definite D call. CDR3 length: 14 amino acids. Per germline, CDR1 MNHEY and CDR2 SVGAGI. V dropped 0 bases and J dropped 4 bases, with 7 bases sitting between them. The CDR3 spells CASSYSRWNQPQHF. CDR3 in DNA: TGTGCCAGCAGTTACTCGAGGTGGAATCAGCCCCAGCATTTT.